This passage covers 5 T cell receptor beta chains from one sample sequenced in a study of CD8 T cells in ankylosing spondylitis. The study, taken as a whole, reports: A TCR beta motif of under ten highly homologous variants appeared characteristic of ankylosing spondylitis blood.

A single record per CDR3 protein comes from TCRdb applying MiXCR to the 5' RACE reads. The profile covers 450,000 to 550,000 distinct CDR3 sequences, with about 5.2% appearing a single time and approximately 4% taken by the ten largest. Their antigen targets remain unknown. The sequenced material came from blood, either unsorted or a sorted T cell fraction (not recorded which). These receptors originate from a male donor with ankylosing spondylitis.

This clonotype has ten or more counts. The DNA of the CDR3 is TGTGCCAGCAGTTTTGGAGTTAGCACAGATACGCAGTATTTT. This translates into CASSFGVSTDTQYF. The chain recombines TRBV27 with TRBJ2-3; D is uncertain. V lost 3 bases to trimming and J lost 0 bases, with 7 bases between them. Germline V CDR1 and CDR2: MNHEY, SMNVEV (reference sequence). This CDR3 comprises 14 residues.

There are many counts of this clonotype. The V and J genes are TRBV5-1 and TRBJ2-3; weak D call: TRBD1 (5 bases). This CDR3 has 14 amino acids. V gave up 2 bases and J gave up 0 bases, with 7 bases separating them. Germline lookup yields CDR1 SGHRS and CDR2 YFSETQ. The CDR3 DNA reads as TGCGCCAGCAGCTTCCCAGGGAGCACAGATACGCAGTATTTT. It codes for CASSFPGSTDTQYF. Looking up the rest from reference TRBV5-1 and TRBJ2-3 gives the full variable domain: KAGVTQTPRYLIKTRGQQVTLSCSPISGHRSVSWYQQTPGQGLQFLFEYFSETQRNKGNFPGRFSGRQFSNSRSEMNVSTLELGDSALYLCASSFPGSTDTQYFGPGTRLTVL.

The chain carries TRBV20-1 and TRBJ2-1; 11 positions agree with TRBD2. The CDR3 runs 15 residues. After removal of 7 bases from V and 5 bases from J, the junction contained 10 bases not matched to a gene. Per germline, CDR1 DFQATT and CDR2 SNEGSKA (reference sequence). The CDR3 loop is CSVELTSGDDNEQFF. The CDR3 DNA follows: TGCAGTGTCGAGTTGACTAGCGGGGATGACAATGAGCAGTTCTTC.

The J gene is TRBJ2-3, the V gene TRBV18, with TRBD2 as a possible D gene (5 bases). Germline CDR1 KGHSH, CDR2 LQKENI. CDR3 length: 14 residues. V lost 3 bases and J lost 4, with 11 bases in between. As DNA, the CDR3 is TGTGCCAGCTCACCTTATGGACTGTCAGATACGCAGTATTTT. Protein product: CASSPYGLSDTQYF.

This clonotype has at least ten counts. The chain carries TRBV9 and TRBJ1-3; no clear D. The CDR3 is 16 residues long. Germline V gives CDR1 SGDLS, CDR2 YYNGEE. V was shortened by 0 bases and J by 5 bases, with 15 bases between the two germline ends. The CDR3 region is CASSVEDARERNTIYF. In DNA form, the CDR3 reads TGTGCCAGCAGCGTAGAGGACGCAAGAGAGCGAAACACCATATATTTT.